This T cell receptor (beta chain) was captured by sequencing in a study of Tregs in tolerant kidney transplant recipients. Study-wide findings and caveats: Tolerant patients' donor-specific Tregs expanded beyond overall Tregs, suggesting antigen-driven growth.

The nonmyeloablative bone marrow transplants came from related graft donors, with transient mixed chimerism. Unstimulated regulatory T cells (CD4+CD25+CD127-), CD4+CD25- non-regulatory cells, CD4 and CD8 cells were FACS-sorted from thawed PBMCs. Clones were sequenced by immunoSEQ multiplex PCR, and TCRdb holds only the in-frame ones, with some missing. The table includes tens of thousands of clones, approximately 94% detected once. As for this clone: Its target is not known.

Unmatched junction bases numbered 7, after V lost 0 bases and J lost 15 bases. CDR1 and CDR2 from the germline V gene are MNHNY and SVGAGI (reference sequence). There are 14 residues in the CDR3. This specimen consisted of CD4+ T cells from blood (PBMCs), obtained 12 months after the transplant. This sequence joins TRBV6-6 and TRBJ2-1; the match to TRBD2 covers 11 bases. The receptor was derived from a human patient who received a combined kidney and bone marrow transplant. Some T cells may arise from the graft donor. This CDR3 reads CASSYSSSGGAGFF. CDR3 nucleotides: TGTGCCAGCAGTTACTCGAGTAGCGGGGGGGCCGGGTTCTTC.